Below are 2 T cell receptor beta chains sequenced from a single sample in a study of response to subunit inactivated influenza vaccine. One entry per CDR3 protein, called by TCRdb with MiXCR from the RT-PCR reads. The table lists around 750,000 distinct CDR3 sequences, about 20% of them singletons. Sample: PBMCs from blood, taken 4 to 6 days after vaccination. The receptors derive from a man in his fifties or sixties who received an inactivated influenza vaccine.

This clonotype was picked up a small number of times. The genes are TRBV12-3 or TRBV12-4 and TRBJ2-1; D may correspond to TRBD1 or TRBD2 (6 bases each). Trimming stripped 11 bases from V and 0 bases from J, with 17 bases between. CDR3 length equals 15 residues. Here the CDR3 DNA reads TGTGCCGTTTCGGGGGCCCTCAGCTCCTACAATGAGCAGTTCTTC. It codes for CAVSGALSSYNEQFF.

The chain couples TRBV5-1 to TRBJ2-7; D possibly corresponds to TRBD1 (8 bases). The CDR3 spans 18 residues. Trimming left V 0 bases short and J 2 bases short, with 21 bases between. Germline loops: CDR1 SGHRS, CDR2 YFSETQ. The CDR3 sequence: CASSLEPFRGDRTYEQYF. For the CDR3, the DNA is TGCGCCAGCAGCTTGGAACCTTTTCGGGGGGACAGGACCTACGAGCAGTACTTC.